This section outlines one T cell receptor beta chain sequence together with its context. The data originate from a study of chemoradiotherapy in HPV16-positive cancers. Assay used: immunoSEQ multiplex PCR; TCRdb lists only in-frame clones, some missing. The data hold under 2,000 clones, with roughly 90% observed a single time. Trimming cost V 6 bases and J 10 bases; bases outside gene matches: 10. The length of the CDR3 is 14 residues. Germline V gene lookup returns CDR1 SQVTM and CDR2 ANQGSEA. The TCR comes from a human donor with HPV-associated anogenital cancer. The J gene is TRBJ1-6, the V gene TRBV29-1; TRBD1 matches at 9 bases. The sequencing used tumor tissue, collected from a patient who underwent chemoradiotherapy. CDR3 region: CSVSDRGGQSPLHF. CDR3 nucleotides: TGCAGCGTCTCGGACAGGGGAGGACAATCACCCCTCCACTTT.